The next 18 T cell receptor beta chains were all read from a single sample in a study of CD8+CD57+ T cells in acquired aplastic anemia. For CDR3 and TCR beta VDJ profiling, genomic DNA was the template used. TCRdb redid the calling of the reads with MiXCR, one entry per CDR3 protein. This sample yields tens of thousands of distinct CDR3 sequences, of which around 70% are seen a single time; approximately 81% belongs to the top ten. CD8+CD57+ cell expansion had been shown by flow cytometry in patients chosen for sequencing. The sample consisted of sorted CD4+, CD8+, or CD8+CD57+ T cells (not recorded which) from PBMCs. The receptor source for this set is a human donor with aplastic anemia.

The V gene is TRBV29-1, the J gene TRBJ1-1, with TRBD1 matching over 8 bases. This CDR3 has 12 residues. V lost 6 bases to trimming and J lost 7 bases; unmatched junction nucleotides: 7. Germline V gene lookup returns CDR1 SQVTM and CDR2 ANQGSEA. CDR3 loop: CSVAPGGVEAFF. The CDR3 nucleotides read TGCAGCGTAGCCCCAGGGGGCGTTGAAGCTTTCTTT.

The chain carries TRBV2 and TRBJ2-7; TRBD2 agrees at 7 bases. The V and J ends lost 8 bases and 7 bases, in that order; junction bases with no gene match: 11. Germline CDR1 SNHLY, CDR2 FYNNEI. CDR3 length: 13 amino acids. CDR3 nucleotides: TGTGCCAGCGTTGACGGGACTATTTGGGAGCAGTACTTC. Protein sequence: CASVDGTIWEQYF.

V usage is TRBV24-1 and J usage is TRBJ2-5; 15 nucleotides match TRBD2. This CDR3 spans 17 amino acids. CDR1 is KGHDR and CDR2 is SFDVKD in the germline V gene. With 3 bases clipped from V and 5 bases from J, the junction kept 6 bases outside the gene matches. As DNA, the CDR3 is TGTGCCACCAGTGATCCAGGACTAGCGGGAGGGGACGAGACCCAGTACTTC. This gives the protein CATSDPGLAGGDETQYF.

This clonotype was detected once. The rearrangement uses TRBV5-1 and TRBJ2-7; D possibly corresponds to TRBD1 (5 bases). Germline V gene data show CDR1 as SGHRS and CDR2 as YFSETQ. V lost 7 bases and J 2 bases, leaving 16 bases between the germline ends. The CDR3 has 14 residues. The CDR3 DNA follows: TGCGCCAGCCAACTGGGAACAGGAACCTACGAGCAGTACTTC. Translating gives CASQLGTGTYEQYF.

The CDR3 DNA sequence: TGTGCCAGCAGCTTGGTCGCCTATGGCTACACCTTC. Encoded protein: CASSLVAYGYTF. The chain is built from TRBV5-6 and TRBJ1-2, with unresolved D. The CDR3 has 12 residues. Germline V gene data show CDR1 as SGHDT and CDR2 as YYEEEE. The V end was cut by 0 bases, the J end by 4 bases, with 4 bases between.

This rearrangement joins TRBV15 to TRBJ2-7, with D possibly matching TRBD2 (7 bases). Deletions cut 10 bases from V and 3 bases from J, with 16 bases between. The CDR3 loop spans 13 amino acids. Per the germline V gene, CDR1 is LNHNV and CDR2 is YYDKDF (reference sequence). CDR3 nucleotide sequence: TGTGCCAGCAGTGCAGGGGACTACTACGAGCAGTACTTC. Protein sequence: CASSAGDYYEQYF.

The rearrangement links TRBV7-9 to TRBJ2-7; 7 bases agree with TRBD2. CDR3 size: 15 residues. The V segment lost 2 bases and the J segment 2 bases; nucleotides outside the gene matches: 6. Germline-derived CDR1 and CDR2 are SEHNR and FQNEAQ (reference sequence). In nucleotides, the CDR3 is TGTGCCAGCAGCTTACGGGAGGATAGGACCTACGAGCAGTACTTC. Translated, it gives CASSLREDRTYEQYF.

This rearrangement joins TRBV10-3 to TRBJ1-1, with TRBD1 matching over 11 bases. Trimming took 7 bases from V and 0 from J; bases not matched to a gene: 13. Germline V gives CDR1 ENHRY, CDR2 SYGVKD. The CDR3 has 18 residues. CDR3 protein: CAITGTGGTLIMNTEAFF. Here the CDR3 DNA reads TGTGCCATCACGGGGACAGGGGGGACCCTTATCATGAACACTGAAGCTTTCTTT.

This clonotype was seen a single time. CDR3 loop: CASSFQQGSEQYF. The CDR3 DNA reads as TGTGCCAGCAGCTTCCAACAGGGAAGCGAGCAGTACTTC. This chain uses TRBV7-2 with TRBJ2-7; weak D call: TRBD1 (6 bases). The V and J ends lost 3 bases and 6 bases respectively, with 12 bases between them. From germline, CDR1 is SGHTA and CDR2 FQGNSA. The CDR3 runs 13 residues.

CDR3 amino acids: CASSLAGLAHEQYF. CDR3 coding DNA: TGTGCCAGCAGCTTAGCAGGACTAGCCCACGAGCAGTACTTC. The chain couples TRBV7-2 to TRBJ2-7, with 8 bases matching TRBD2. The trim removed 0 bases at V and 5 bases at J, leaving 3 bases unmatched. This CDR3 spans 14 amino acids. Germline V gene lookup returns CDR1 SGHTA and CDR2 FQGNSA.

This clonotype was seen ten or more times. The rearrangement uses TRBV11-2 and TRBJ2-7; D gene ambiguous. The V gene lost 5 bases and the J gene lost 5 bases, with 13 bases spanning the gap. The CDR3 consists of 13 residues. From germline, CDR1 is SGHAT and CDR2 FQNNGV. Here the CDR3 reads CASSRTLGNEQYF. In DNA form, the CDR3 reads TGTGCCAGCAGCCGTACCCTGGGGAACGAGCAGTACTTC.

The V gene is TRBV24-1, the J gene TRBJ2-3; 11 nucleotides match TRBD2. The CDR3 covers 16 residues. Germline values: CDR1 KGHDR, CDR2 SFDVKD. V shed 4 bases and J 3 bases; nucleotides not matched to a gene: 5. CDR3 region: CATSDPSSGGTDTQYF. The CDR3, as DNA: TGTGCCACCAGTGACCCATCTAGCGGGGGGACAGATACGCAGTATTTT.

This chain joins TRBV11-2 and TRBJ1-5; 10 bases are a match to TRBD1. Trimming at V came to 6 bases and at J to 6 bases, leaving 14 bases not matched to a gene. Per the germline V gene, CDR1 is SGHAT and CDR2 is FQNNGV. The CDR3 length is 17 residues. The CDR3 coding sequence is TGTGCCAGCAGTGGACGGACAGGGGGGGATCGTTTTCAGCCCCAGCATTTT. This encodes CASSGRTGGDRFQPQHF.

The chain uses TRBV7-6 and TRBJ2-2, with a possible D match to TRBD1 (6 bases). The CDR3 runs to 17 residues. V lost 6 bases, J lost 1 base, and 18 bases lay in between. Germline CDR1 reads SGHVS; CDR2 reads FNYEAQ. The CDR3 DNA follows: TGTGCCAGCAGACGCCGGGACACCCCCTTGAACACCGGGGAGCTGTTTTTT. Its protein is CASRRRDTPLNTGELFF.

V usage is TRBV14 and J usage is TRBJ2-7; D unresolved. V gave up 0 bases and J gave up 3 bases, with 12 bases separating them. The CDR3 sequence is 15 residues long. Germline lookup yields CDR1 SGHDN and CDR2 FVKESK. For the CDR3, the DNA is TGTGCCAGCAGCCAAGATTACGCCAGGCTCTACGAGCAGTACTTC. Protein sequence: CASSQDYARLYEQYF.

The V call is TRBV2, the J call TRBJ1-3; no clear D gene. Germline CDR1 reads SNHLY; CDR2 reads FYNNEI. V was shortened by 3 bases and J by 2 bases, with 2 bases between the two germline ends. This CDR3 has 12 amino acids. The CDR3 DNA is TGTGCCAGCAGTGAGGCTGGAAACACCATATATTTT. Translating gives CASSEAGNTIYF.

This chain uses TRBV20-1 with TRBJ1-5; D might be TRBD1 (6 bases). Trimming took off 6 bases at V and 4 bases at J, with 10 bases between the two ends. Germline V gene data show CDR1 as DFQATT and CDR2 as SNEGSKA (reference sequence). The CDR3 is 12 residues long. In nucleotides, the CDR3 is TGCAGTGCAGGAGGGGGGAATCAGCCCCAGCATTTT. This codes for CSAGGGNQPQHF.

This clonotype was seen many times. V usage is TRBV6-4 and J usage is TRBJ2-1, with D perhaps matching TRBD1 (5 bases). The CDR3 sequence is 14 residues long. Germline CDR1 and CDR2: MRHNA and SNTAGT. Trimming pared 3 bases from V and 0 bases from J, leaving 6 bases between. The CDR3 sequence: CASSEDSSYNEQFF. CDR3 sequence (DNA): TGTGCCAGCAGTGAAGACAGCTCCTACAATGAGCAGTTCTTC.